This T cell receptor beta chain was captured in a study of blood T cells in healthy people across ages. This clonotype was seen only a few times. Its antigen remains unknown. The V and J ends lost 3 bases and 8 bases, in that order; junction bases with no gene match: 7. Germline-derived CDR1 and CDR2 are PRHDT and FYEKMQ (reference sequence). The CDR3 consists of 14 residues. The study's findings and limits: No conclusive comparison of naive versus antigen-experienced cells was possible with unsorted PBMCs. Long-lived donors carried more naive CD4+ cells and greater diversity than aged donors.

The use of a sample-barcoded 5' primer and a J-beta primer mix characterized a second PCR of roughly 6 to 11 cycles. TCRdb reprocessed the 5' RACE reads via MiXCR and lists one record per CDR3 protein. The repertoire holds 1.5 million or so distinct CDR3 sequences, with around 42% as singletons. Sample: blood. The TCR comes from a young woman in good health. V and J are TRBV13 and TRBJ2-4; TRBD1 matches 7 bases. The CDR3 spells CASSFTRQGDIQYF. The DNA of the CDR3 is TGTGCCAGCAGCTTTACGCGACAGGGAGACATTCAGTACTTC.